This T cell receptor (beta chain) is from a study of blood T cell repertoires in COVID-19. Study details: PBMCs, B-cell-depleted T cells, or T cells provided the cDNA or gDNA that made up the material.

The cohort comprised adults aged about 18 to 90 years residing in approximately 25 US areas. Before being deemed recovered, Cohort 3 donors had two negative PCRs, clearance, or symptom resolution. In this sample, this clone turned up a few times. The table came from immunoSEQ multiplex PCR; TCRdb's copy has only in-frame clones and leaves some out. The repertoire holds 140,000 to 150,000 clones, around 82% seen once, with roughly 5.6% in the top ten. This TCR was recovered from a woman aged 50 to 65 who had recovered from COVID-19. The sample comprised PBMCs or T cells enriched from blood (not recorded which).

CDR3 bases: TGTGCCAGCAGACAACACAGGGGTACGGCTGAAGCTTTCTTT. Amino acid sequence: CASRQHRGTAEAFF. The chain links TRBV6-6 to TRBJ1-1, with 7 bases lining up with TRBD1. The trim removed 6 bases at V and 6 bases at J, leaving 10 bases unmatched. Germline values: CDR1 MNHNY, CDR2 SVGAGI (reference sequence). The CDR3 has 14 residues.